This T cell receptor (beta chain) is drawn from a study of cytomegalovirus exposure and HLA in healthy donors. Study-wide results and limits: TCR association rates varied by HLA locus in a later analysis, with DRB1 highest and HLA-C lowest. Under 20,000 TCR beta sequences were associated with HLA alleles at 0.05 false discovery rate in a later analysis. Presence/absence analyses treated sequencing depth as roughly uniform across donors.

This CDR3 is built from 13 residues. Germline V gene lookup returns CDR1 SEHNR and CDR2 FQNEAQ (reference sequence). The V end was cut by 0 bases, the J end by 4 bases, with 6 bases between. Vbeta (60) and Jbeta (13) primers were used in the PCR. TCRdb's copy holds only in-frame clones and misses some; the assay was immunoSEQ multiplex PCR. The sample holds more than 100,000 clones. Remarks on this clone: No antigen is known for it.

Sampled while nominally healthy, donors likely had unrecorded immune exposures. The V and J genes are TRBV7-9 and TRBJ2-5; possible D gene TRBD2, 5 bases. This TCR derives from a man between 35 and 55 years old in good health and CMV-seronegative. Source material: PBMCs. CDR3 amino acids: CASSLAGAETQYF. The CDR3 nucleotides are TGTGCCAGCAGCTTAGCGGGAGCAGAGACCCAGTACTTC.